Below, one T cell receptor beta chain is given with its context. Its antigen remains unknown. CDR1 and CDR2 (germline): MGHDK, SYGVNS. V lost 8 bases, J lost 2 bases, and 3 bases stayed unmatched. This CDR3 contains 13 residues. This entry belongs to a study of T cells after yellow fever vaccination. Study-level results: Weaker overall was a secondary response that nonetheless peaked faster, on day 5 versus 15. Subsequent to the booster, the majority of primary-vaccination clones reappeared (around 96% CD4, 70% to 90% CD8).

A 5'RACE template-switching step, the method used to make TCR cDNA, added a universal primer site and UMIs. One entry per CDR3 protein results from TCRdb running MiXCR on the 5' RACE reads. The repertoire consists of approximately 160,000 distinct CDR3 sequences, with roughly 8.8% occurring once and the leading ten covering about a third. Material: CD8+ T cells sorted from PBMCs, obtained 45 days after the yellow fever booster vaccination. The rearrangement links TRBV25-1 to TRBJ2-7; 10 bases match TRBD1. This receptor was identified in a man between 18 and 35 years old who received the YFV17D yellow fever vaccine. The CDR3 region has the DNA TGTGCCAGCGGGACAGGGGTAACCTACGAGCAGTACTTC. This codes for CASGTGVTYEQYF.